A single sample gave rise to the 18 T cell receptor beta chains below, sequenced in a study of OX40 agonist ivuxolimab in advanced cancers. The data were produced by immunoSEQ multiplex PCR, yet TCRdb's version contains in-frame clones alone and is incomplete. The repertoire includes fewer than 85,000 clones, roughly 87% of them detected once, and around 5.9% sits in the top ten. Specimen: CD4+ or CD8+ T cells sorted from blood, collected in a trial of the OX40 agonist ivuxolimab. These receptors originate from an adult with an advanced solid tumor such as melanoma, head and neck, liver or kidney cancer.

The chain recombines TRBV19 with TRBJ2-3; 10 nucleotides match TRBD1. The V gene end was trimmed by 11 bases and the J gene end by 4 bases; junction bases not matched to a gene: 6. This CDR3 has 13 residues. The V gene's germline CDR1 is LNHDA and CDR2 SQIVND (reference sequence). In nucleotides, the CDR3 is TGTGCCGCGAAGGGGACAGGGGCAGATACGCAGTATTTT. It codes for CAAKGTGADTQYF.

This CDR3 is CASSLTGGEQFF. CDR3 DNA: TGTGCCAGCAGCTTGACAGGGGGTGAGCAGTTCTTC. The chain joins TRBV5-4 to TRBJ2-1; 8 bases align to TRBD1. This CDR3 has 12 residues. Germline V gives CDR1 SGHNT, CDR2 YYREEE (reference sequence). The trim removed 1 base at V and 9 bases at J, leaving 0 bases unmatched.

The rearrangement links TRBV28 to TRBJ2-7, with 9 bases fitting TRBD1. This CDR3 is 14 amino acids long. V dropped 2 bases and J dropped 8; count of bases not matched to a gene: 7. In germline, CDR1 is MDHEN, CDR2 SYDVKM. For the CDR3, the DNA is TGTGCCAGCAGTTTAAGGGGACAGGGCTTCAAGCAGTACTTC. Translation gives CASSLRGQGFKQYF.

The chain recombines TRBV6-5 with TRBJ1-1; 8 nucleotides line up with TRBD1. Germline CDR1 and CDR2: MNHEY and SVGAGI. Losses at the gene ends were 4 bases for V and 4 bases for J; bases not matched to a gene: 11. The CDR3 loop spans 16 amino acids. CDR3: CASSLLVQGATTEAFF. The DNA for the CDR3 is TGTGCCAGCAGTTTATTGGTTCAGGGGGCGACCACTGAAGCTTTCTTT.

The rearrangement links TRBV4-1 to TRBJ1-1; tentative D call: TRBD1 (5 bases). CDR3 size: 13 residues. Germline V lookup: CDR1 MGHRA, CDR2 YSYEKL. Between the trimmed V and J ends, which lost 3 bases and 2 bases, there was a span of 7 bases. The CDR3 DNA sequence: TGCGCCAGCAGCCATCGGGGCAACACTGAAGCTTTCTTT. It yields the protein CASSHRGNTEAFF.

This clone was recorded a few times. The rearrangement links TRBV18 to TRBJ2-1; D remains unclear. CDR1 and CDR2 from the germline V gene are KGHSH and LQKENI. Deletions cut 3 bases from V and 8 bases from J, with 14 bases between. The CDR3 is 14 amino acids. In DNA form, the CDR3 reads TGTGCCAGCTCACCTTCACCCATCCTCGATGAGCAGTTCTTC. This translates into CASSPSPILDEQFF.

The V gene is TRBV7-2, the J gene TRBJ1-5; 8 nucleotides match TRBD1. This CDR3 has 15 residues. Looked up from germline, CDR1 is SGHTA and CDR2 is FQGNSA. V was clipped by 1 base and J by 10 bases; unmatched bases: 9. In DNA, the CDR3 is TGTGCCAGCAGCTTAGTATTGGCAGGGGGCCAACCCCAGCATTTT. It codes for CASSLVLAGGQPQHF. Looking up the rest from reference TRBV7-2 and TRBJ1-5 gives the full variable domain: GAGVSQSPSNKVTEKGKDVELRCDPISGHTALYWYRQSLGQGLEFLIYFQGNSAPDKSGLPSDRFSAERTGGSVSTLTIQRTQQEDSAVYLCASSLVLAGGQPQHFGDGTRLSIL.

J is TRBJ1-6 and V is TRBV11-2, with 7 bases that match TRBD1. CDR1 and CDR2 from the germline V gene are SGHAT and FQNNGV. The V gene end was trimmed by 5 bases and the J gene end by 10 bases; junction bases not matched to a gene: 14. The CDR3 sequence is 16 residues long. DNA of the CDR3: TGTGCCAGCAGCGTCAACTTGAGGGGGCTGGGATCACCCCTCCACTTT. It encodes CASSVNLRGLGSPLHF.

The V call is TRBV5-6, the J call TRBJ2-1; D may be TRBD2 (5 bases). CDR1 is SGHDT, CDR2 YYEEEE, per germline. CDR3 length: 16 residues. The V end lost 4 bases, the J end lost 7 bases, and 21 bases lay between the germline ends. The CDR3 sequence: CASSRRTLSPWNEQFF. The CDR3 DNA sequence: TGTGCCAGCAGCCGCCGGACTCTTTCCCCATGGAATGAGCAGTTCTTC.

The chain employs TRBV21-1 and TRBJ2-1; the table's D call of TRBD2 was not tested on the DNA. TRBV21-1 is a pseudogene locus. The CDR3 is 15 amino acids. This chain's CDR3 is CASSNGKTERGEQFF. In DNA form, the CDR3 reads TGTGCCAGCAGCAATGGAAAAACGGAGCGGGGTGAGCAGTTCTTC.

The chain combines TRBV19 with TRBJ1-2, with D unclear. The CDR3 loop spans 12 amino acids. Germline V gives CDR1 LNHDA, CDR2 SQIVND (reference sequence). Trimming took off 5 bases at V and 7 bases at J, with 11 bases between the two ends. The CDR3 DNA follows: TGTGCCAGTAGTTCCTTAAAGGGTGGCTACACCTTC. Its protein product is CASSSLKGGYTF.

This clone has a single count. This sequence joins TRBV6-1 and TRBJ1-2, with 7 bases identical to TRBD1. Germline trimming cut 7 bases from V and 7 bases from J; bases unmatched to any gene: 6. Germline assignment: CDR1 MNHNS and CDR2 SASEGT. The CDR3 contains 12 residues. The CDR3 spells CASTQGSRGYTF. CDR3 DNA sequence: TGTGCCAGCACACAGGGGTCGCGTGGCTACACCTTC.

A single count supports this clone. The chain is built from TRBV6-6 and TRBJ2-7, with D perhaps assigned TRBD1 or TRBD2 (5 bases each). With 6 bases removed from V and 4 bases from J, the gap between germline ends came to 13 bases. CDR3 length: 13 amino acids. The germline gives CDR1 MNHNY, CDR2 SVGAGI (reference sequence). The CDR3 coding sequence is TGTGCCAGCAGAGAGGGGACGGCATACGAGCAGTACTTC. It codes for CASREGTAYEQYF.

The rearrangement uses TRBV9 and TRBJ2-6, with D perhaps TRBD1 (5 bases). Germline values: CDR1 SGDLS, CDR2 YYNGEE. The CDR3 contains 15 residues. Trimming shortened V by 0 bases and J by 4 bases, and 8 bases separated the two germline ends. DNA for the CDR3: TGTGCCAGCAGCGTAGGTCCAGGGGGGGCCAACGTCCTGACTTTC. The encoded protein is CASSVGPGGANVLTF.

The table lists this clone with a count of one. J is TRBJ2-2 and V is TRBV9, with D possibly TRBD2 on 7 matching bases. This CDR3 has 17 residues. The germline CDR1 and CDR2 sequences are SGDLS and YYNGEE. V was trimmed by 0 bases and J by 1 base, leaving 13 bases between them. The CDR3 bases are TGTGCCAGCAGCGTAGCTACGGGGGGCCAGAACACCGGGGAGCTGTTTTTT. Its protein is CASSVATGGQNTGELFF.

This rearrangement joins TRBV2 to TRBJ1-5; D call uncertain. Trimming stripped 0 bases from V and 4 bases from J, with 4 bases between. The CDR3 sequence is 13 residues long. The germline V gene has CDR1 SNHLY and CDR2 FYNNEI. This chain's CDR3 is CASSEAGNQPQHF. CDR3 DNA: TGTGCCAGCAGTGAAGCGGGGAATCAGCCCCAGCATTTT.

This clone was observed a handful of times. Different DNA sequences within this sample yield the same CDR3. The rearrangement uses TRBV14 and TRBJ1-1; D gene unclear. V was cut by 6 bases and J by 1 base, with 3 bases left in between. The CDR3 consists of 11 residues. The germline V gene has CDR1 SGHDN and CDR2 FVKESK. In DNA, the CDR3 is TGTGCCAGCAGTCGGAACACTGAAGCTTTCTTT. The encoded protein is CASSRNTEAFF.

The genes are TRBV28 and TRBJ2-6; no clear D gene. Germline V CDR1 and CDR2: MDHEN, SYDVKM. V lost 10 bases and J lost 4, with 17 bases in between. The CDR3 loop spans 15 amino acids. The CDR3 DNA is TGTGCCATCCAGAACGTTCTATCCGGGGCCAACGTCCTGACTTTC. The encoded protein is CAIQNVLSGANVLTF. The whole variable domain, remainder taken from reference TRBV28 and TRBJ2-6, is DVKVTQSSRYLVKRTGEKVFLECVQDMDHENMFWYRQDPGLGLRLIYFSYDVKMKEKGDIPEGYSVSREKKERFSLILESASTNQTSMYLCAIQNVLSGANVLTFGAGSRLTVL.